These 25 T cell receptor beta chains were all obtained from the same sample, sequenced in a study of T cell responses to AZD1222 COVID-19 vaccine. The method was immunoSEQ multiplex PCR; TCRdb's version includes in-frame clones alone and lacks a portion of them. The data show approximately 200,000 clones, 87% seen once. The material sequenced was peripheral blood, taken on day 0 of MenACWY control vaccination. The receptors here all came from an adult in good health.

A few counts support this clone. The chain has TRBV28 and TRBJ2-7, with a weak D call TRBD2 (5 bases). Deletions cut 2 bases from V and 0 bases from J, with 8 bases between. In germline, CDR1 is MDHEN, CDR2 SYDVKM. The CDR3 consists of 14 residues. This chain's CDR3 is CASSLGLDSYEQYF. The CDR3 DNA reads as TGTGCCAGCAGTTTAGGACTCGACTCCTACGAGCAGTACTTC. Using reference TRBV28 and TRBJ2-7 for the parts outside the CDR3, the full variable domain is DVKVTQSSRYLVKRTGEKVFLECVQDMDHENMFWYRQDPGLGLRLIYFSYDVKMKEKGDIPEGYSVSREKKERFSLILESASTNQTSMYLCASSLGLDSYEQYFGPGTRLTVT.

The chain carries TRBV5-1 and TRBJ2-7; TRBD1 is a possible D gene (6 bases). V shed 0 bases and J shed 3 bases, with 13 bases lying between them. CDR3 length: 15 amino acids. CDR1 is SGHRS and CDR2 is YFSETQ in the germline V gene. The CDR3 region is CASSLDAGVHYEQYF. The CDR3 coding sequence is TGCGCCAGCAGCTTGGATGCAGGGGTTCACTACGAGCAGTACTTC.

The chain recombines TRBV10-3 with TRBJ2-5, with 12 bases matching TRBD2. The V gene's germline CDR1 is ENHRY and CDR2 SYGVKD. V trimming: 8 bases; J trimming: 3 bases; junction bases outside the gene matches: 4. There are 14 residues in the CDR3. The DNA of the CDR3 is TGTGCCATCGGACTAGCGGGGTCAGAAGAGACCCAGTACTTC. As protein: CAIGLAGSEETQYF.

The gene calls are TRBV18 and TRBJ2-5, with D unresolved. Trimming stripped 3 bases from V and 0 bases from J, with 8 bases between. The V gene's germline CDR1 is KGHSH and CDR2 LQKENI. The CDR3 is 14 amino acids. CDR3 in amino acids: CASSPLTDQETQYF. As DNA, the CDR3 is TGTGCCAGCTCACCCCTGACGGACCAAGAGACCCAGTACTTC.

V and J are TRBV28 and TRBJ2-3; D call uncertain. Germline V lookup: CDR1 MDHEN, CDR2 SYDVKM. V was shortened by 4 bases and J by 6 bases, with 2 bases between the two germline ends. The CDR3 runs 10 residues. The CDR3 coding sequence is TGTGCCAGCAGTTATGATACGCAGTATTTT. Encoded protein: CASSYDTQYF.

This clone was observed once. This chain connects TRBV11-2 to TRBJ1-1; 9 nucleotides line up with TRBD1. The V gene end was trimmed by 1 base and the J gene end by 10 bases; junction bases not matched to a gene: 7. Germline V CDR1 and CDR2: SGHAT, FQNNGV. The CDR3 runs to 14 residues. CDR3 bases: TGTGCCAGCAGCTTAGTTTACCAGACAGGGGGAGCTTTCTTT. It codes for CASSLVYQTGGAFF. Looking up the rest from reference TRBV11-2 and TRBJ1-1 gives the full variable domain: EAGVAQSPRYKIIEKRQSVAFWCNPISGHATLYWYQQILGQGPKLLIQFQNNGVVDDSQLPKDRFSAERLKGVDSTLKIQPAKLEDSAVYLCASSLVYQTGGAFFGQGTRLTVV.

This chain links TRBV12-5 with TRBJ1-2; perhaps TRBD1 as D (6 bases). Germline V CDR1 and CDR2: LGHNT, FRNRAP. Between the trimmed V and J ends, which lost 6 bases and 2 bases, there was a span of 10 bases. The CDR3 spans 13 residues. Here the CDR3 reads CASGPDRNYGYTF. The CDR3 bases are TGTGCTAGTGGCCCGGACAGAAACTATGGCTACACCTTC.

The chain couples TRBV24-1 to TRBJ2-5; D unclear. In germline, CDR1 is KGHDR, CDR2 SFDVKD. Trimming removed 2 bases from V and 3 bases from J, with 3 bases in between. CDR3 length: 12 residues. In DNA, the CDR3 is TGTGCCACCAGTGATTACGAAGAGACCCAGTACTTC. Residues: CATSDYEETQYF.

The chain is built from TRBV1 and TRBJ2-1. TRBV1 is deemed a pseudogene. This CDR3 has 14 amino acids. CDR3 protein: CTSSQRGFYNEQFF. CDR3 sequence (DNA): TGCACCAGCAGTCAGAGGGGCTTCTACAATGAGCAGTTCTTC.

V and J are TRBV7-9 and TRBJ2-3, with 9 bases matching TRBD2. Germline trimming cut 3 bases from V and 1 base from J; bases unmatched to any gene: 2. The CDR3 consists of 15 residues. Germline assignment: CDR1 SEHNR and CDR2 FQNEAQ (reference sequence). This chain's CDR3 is CASSLTSGGTDTQYF. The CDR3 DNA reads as TGTGCCAGCAGCTTGACTAGCGGAGGCACAGATACGCAGTATTTT.

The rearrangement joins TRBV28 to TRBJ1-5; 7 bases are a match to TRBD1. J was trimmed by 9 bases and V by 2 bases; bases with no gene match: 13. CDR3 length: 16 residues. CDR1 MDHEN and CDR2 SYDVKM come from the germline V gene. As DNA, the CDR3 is TGTGCCAGCAGTTTACCCCAGGGGGTCGGTGGTCGGCCCCAGCATTTT. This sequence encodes CASSLPQGVGGRPQHF.

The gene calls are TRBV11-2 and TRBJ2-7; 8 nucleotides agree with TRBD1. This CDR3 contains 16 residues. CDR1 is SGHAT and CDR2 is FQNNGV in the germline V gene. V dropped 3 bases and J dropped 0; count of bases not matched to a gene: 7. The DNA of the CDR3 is TGTGCCAGCAGCTTGGACAGGGACTCATCCTCCTACGAGCAGTACTTC. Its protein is CASSLDRDSSSYEQYF.

The CDR3 DNA reads TGTGCCAGTAGTAAGAGACGGAGCGGCACAACTAATGAAAAACTGTTTTTT. Protein: CASSKRRSGTTNEKLFF. The chain joins TRBV19 to TRBJ1-4; D is uncertain. Germline V gene lookup returns CDR1 LNHDA and CDR2 SQIVND (reference sequence). The CDR3 contains 17 residues. Trimming stripped 4 bases from V and 0 bases from J, with 15 bases between.

CDR3 sequence: CASSPTESSYEQYF. In DNA, the CDR3 is TGTGCCAGCAGTCCGACGGAGAGCTCCTACGAGCAGTACTTC. The V call is TRBV27, the J call TRBJ2-7; D call uncertain. The V gene lost 5 bases and the J gene lost 0 bases, with 11 bases spanning the gap. Germline V CDR1 and CDR2: MNHEY, SMNVEV (reference sequence). The CDR3 sequence is 14 residues long.

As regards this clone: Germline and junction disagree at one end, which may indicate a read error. The CDR3 is CAWSVSRYEQSF. The CDR3 coding sequence is TGTGCCTGGAGTGTATCCCGCTACGAGCAGTCCTTC. This chain joins TRBV30 and TRBJ2-7, with D unresolved. The CDR3 is 12 residues long. The V gene's germline CDR1 is GTSNPN and CDR2 SVGIG (reference sequence).

CDR3 sequence reads: CASSKQGAQGNYGYTF. The CDR3, as DNA: TGTGCCAGTAGCAAACAGGGGGCACAGGGTAACTATGGCTACACCTTC. This chain joins TRBV19 and TRBJ1-2; 9 nucleotides line up with TRBD1. There are 16 residues in the CDR3. V dropped 6 bases and J dropped 1; count of bases not matched to a gene: 9. Looked up from germline, CDR1 is LNHDA and CDR2 is SQIVND (reference sequence).

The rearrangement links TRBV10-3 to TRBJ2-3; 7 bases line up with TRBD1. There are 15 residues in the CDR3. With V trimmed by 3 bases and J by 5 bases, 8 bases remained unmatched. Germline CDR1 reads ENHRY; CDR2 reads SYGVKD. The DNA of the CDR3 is TGTGCCATCAGTGACAGACAGGGTGGACAAGATACGCAGTATTTT. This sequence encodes CAISDRQGGQDTQYF.

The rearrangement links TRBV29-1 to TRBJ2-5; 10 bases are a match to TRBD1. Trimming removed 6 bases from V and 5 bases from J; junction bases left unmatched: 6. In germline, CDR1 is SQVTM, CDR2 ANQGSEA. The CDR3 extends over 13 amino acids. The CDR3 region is CSVRQGAIETQYF. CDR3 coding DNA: TGCAGCGTCCGACAGGGGGCAATTGAGACCCAGTACTTC.

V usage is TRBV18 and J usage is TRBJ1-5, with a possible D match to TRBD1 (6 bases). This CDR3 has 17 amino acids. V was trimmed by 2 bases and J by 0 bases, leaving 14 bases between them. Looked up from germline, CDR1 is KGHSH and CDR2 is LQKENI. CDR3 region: CASSPAQQGSSNQPQHF. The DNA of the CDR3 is TGTGCCAGCTCACCAGCACAACAGGGTTCTAGCAATCAGCCCCAGCATTTT.

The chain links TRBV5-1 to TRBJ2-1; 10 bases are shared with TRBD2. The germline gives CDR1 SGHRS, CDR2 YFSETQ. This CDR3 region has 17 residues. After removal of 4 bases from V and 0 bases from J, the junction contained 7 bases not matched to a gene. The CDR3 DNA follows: TGCGCCAGCAGCCCTAGCGGGGGAAGGAGCTCCTACAATGAGCAGTTCTTC. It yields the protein CASSPSGGRSSYNEQFF.

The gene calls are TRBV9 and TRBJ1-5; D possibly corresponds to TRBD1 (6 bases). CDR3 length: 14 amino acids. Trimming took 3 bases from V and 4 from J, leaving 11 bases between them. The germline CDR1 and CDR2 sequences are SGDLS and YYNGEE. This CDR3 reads CASSEEGGNQPQHF. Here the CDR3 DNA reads TGTGCCAGCAGCGAAGAGGGGGGGAATCAGCCCCAGCATTTT.

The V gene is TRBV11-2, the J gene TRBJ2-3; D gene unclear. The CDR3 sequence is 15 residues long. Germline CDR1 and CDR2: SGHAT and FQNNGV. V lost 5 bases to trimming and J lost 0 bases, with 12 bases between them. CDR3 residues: CASSLDGSSTDTQYF. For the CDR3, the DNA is TGTGCCAGCAGCCTCGACGGATCTAGCACAGATACGCAGTATTTT.

The DNA of the CDR3 is TGCGCCAGCAGGAAAGTCTACAATGAGCAGTTCTTC. Translating gives CASRKVYNEQFF. The rearrangement links TRBV23-1 to TRBJ2-1; D remains unclear. TRBV23-1 is assigned to the ORF class and has an uncertain function. V dropped 6 bases and J dropped 3 bases, with 6 bases sitting between them. CDR3 size: 12 residues.

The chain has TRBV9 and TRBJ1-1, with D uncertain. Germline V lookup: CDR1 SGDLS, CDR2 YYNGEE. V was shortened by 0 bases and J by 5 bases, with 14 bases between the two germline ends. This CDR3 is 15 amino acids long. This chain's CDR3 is CASSVDALSWTEAFF. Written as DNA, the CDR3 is TGTGCCAGCAGCGTAGACGCTTTGAGTTGGACTGAAGCTTTCTTT.

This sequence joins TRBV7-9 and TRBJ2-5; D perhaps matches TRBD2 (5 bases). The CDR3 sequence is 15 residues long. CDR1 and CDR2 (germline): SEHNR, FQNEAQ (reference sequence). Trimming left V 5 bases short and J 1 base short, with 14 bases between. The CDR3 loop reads CASSPTWGAQETQYF. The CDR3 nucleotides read TGTGCCAGCAGCCCAACGTGGGGAGCCCAAGAGACCCAGTACTTC.